A single sample is the source of the 9 T cell receptor beta chains below, sequenced in a study of CD8+ T cells in alopecia areata. TCR sequencing used cDNA made by reverse transcription of extracted RNA. Sequencing used immunoSEQ multiplex PCR; TCRdb keeps in-frame clones, though not all of them. The table lists 200,000 to 250,000 clones, 57% of them singletons. The specimen comprised CD4+ T cells sorted from blood, sampled at week 0. The source is a human donor with alopecia areata.

On this clone itself: Other DNA sequences of this sample code for an identical CDR3. The chain carries TRBV7-9 and TRBJ1-1, with D tentatively TRBD1 (5 bases). This CDR3 contains 14 residues. V lost 1 base, J lost 0 bases, and 6 bases lay in between. CDR1 is SEHNR, CDR2 FQNEAQ, per germline (reference sequence). CDR3 sequence reads: CASSLGGVNTEAFF. The CDR3 DNA is TGTGCCAGCAGCTTAGGAGGGGTGAACACTGAAGCTTTCTTT.

J is TRBJ1-2 and V is TRBV4-1, with D perhaps matching TRBD1 (6 bases). Trimming stripped 2 bases from V and 8 bases from J, with 33 bases between. CDR1 MGHRA and CDR2 YSYEKL come from the germline V gene. The CDR3 consists of 20 residues. In nucleotides, the CDR3 is TGCGCCAGCAGCCAATGGGTCAAAGACCCCGAGGGCGGGGGCCTTGTCGGCTACACCTTC. As protein: CASSQWVKDPEGGGLVGYTF.

The table lists this clone with a few counts. The V and J genes are TRBV2 and TRBJ1-2; D unresolved. V was cut by 3 bases and J by 8 bases, with 13 bases left in between. The CDR3 runs 13 residues. Germline CDR1 and CDR2: SNHLY and FYNNEI. DNA for the CDR3: TGTGCCAGCAGTGAGACGCCAGTAAGAGGCTACACCTTC. This sequence encodes CASSETPVRGYTF.

The chain links TRBV18 to TRBJ2-3; 9 bases agree with TRBD1. The CDR3 runs to 15 residues. CDR1 KGHSH and CDR2 LQKENI come from the germline V gene. V gave up 6 bases and J gave up 1 base; unmatched junction bases: 5. CDR3 sequence (DNA): TGTGCCAGCTCCCCCGGACAGGGGCGCACAGATACGCAGTATTTT. The encoded protein is CASSPGQGRTDTQYF.

The chain joins TRBV6-5 to TRBJ1-2, with D maybe TRBD1 (5 bases). This CDR3 contains 13 residues. V lost 6 bases and J lost 8, with 16 bases in between. Germline-derived CDR1 and CDR2 are MNHEY and SVGAGI. The CDR3 DNA sequence: TGTGCCAGCAGCCAACCGCCCCGGGACGGCTACACCTTC. Translating it yields CASSQPPRDGYTF.

The genes are TRBV25-1 and TRBJ2-3; 9 bases are shared with TRBD2. The ends lost 2 bases at V and 1 base at J; junction bases unmatched: 7. The CDR3 loop spans 17 amino acids. Germline CDR1 MGHDK, CDR2 SYGVNS. The CDR3 sequence: CASSEARQREGTDTQYF. The CDR3 coding sequence is TGTGCCAGCAGTGAAGCCCGGCAGCGGGAGGGCACAGATACGCAGTATTTT.

The chain employs TRBV5-6 and TRBJ1-2; 7 bases line up with TRBD1. The CDR3 is 13 residues long. Trimming at V came to 3 bases and at J to 6 bases, leaving 5 bases not matched to a gene. Germline CDR1 is SGHDT and CDR2 is YYEEEE. CDR3 sequence: CASSYRGRDGYTF. CDR3 bases: TGTGCCAGCAGCTACAGGGGACGGGATGGCTACACCTTC. Drawing the rest from reference TRBV5-6 and TRBJ1-2, the complete variable domain is DAGVTQSPTHLIKTRGQQVTLRCSPKSGHDTVSWYQQALGQGPQFIFQYYEEEERQRGNFPDRFSGHQFPNYSSELNVNALLLGDSALYLCASSYRGRDGYTFGSGTRLTVV.

Worth noting for this clone: Other DNA variants within this sample encode the same CDR3. The chain is built from TRBV9 and TRBJ2-7; D not certain. The CDR3 contains 13 residues. The ends were cut back, 2 bases at V and 7 bases at J, with 13 bases in the middle. CDR1 is SGDLS, CDR2 YYNGEE, per germline. The CDR3 coding sequence is TGTGCCAGCAGCGTTCGACTTTTCGGGGAGCAGTACTTC. It yields the protein CASSVRLFGEQYF.

Regarding this clone: The junction departs from the called germline gene at one end, perhaps through a read error. V usage is TRBV7-7 and J usage is TRBJ2-5, with TRBD1 matching 7 bases. The CDR3 extends over 17 amino acids. The germline V gene encodes CDR1 SSHAT and CDR2 FNYEAQ (reference sequence). The CDR3 here is CASSLGSTGDRQETQYF. Here the CDR3 DNA reads TGTGCTAGCAGCTTAGGCTCCACAGGGGATCGCCAAGAGACCCAGTACTTC.